This T cell receptor beta chain was observed in a study of early T cells in non-severe SARS-CoV-2 infection. In the study overall: Bulk RNA isolated from unsorted whole blood underwent sequencing; chains were not paired.

In regard to this clonotype: Its antigen remains unknown.

Regarding the study as a whole: Clonotype matching in VDJdb favored anti-spike CD8 responses and did not capture private and CD4 specificities.

V dropped 3 bases and J dropped 7 bases, with 19 bases sitting between them. The germline gives CDR1 LNHDA, CDR2 SQIVND (reference sequence). The CDR3 loop spans 15 amino acids. The protocol attached unique molecular identifiers to individual cDNA molecules. Each CDR3 protein is one row after TCRdb ran MiXCR on the 5' RACE reads. The sample lists about 110,000 distinct CDR3 sequences; 12% were seen once. This TCR derives from an adult who was a healthcare worker with PCR-confirmed SARS-CoV-2 infection or an uninfected control (not recorded which). Material: whole blood. The V gene is TRBV19, the J gene TRBJ2-7; the D call may be TRBD1 or TRBD2 (5 bases each). CDR3 nucleotides: TGTGCCAGTAGTATGGAGCGGACCCGCCCAGGGGAGCAGTACTTC. Its protein product is CASSMERTRPGEQYF.